This is a list of T cell receptor beta chains from one sample in a study of regulatory T cells in long-lasting Graves disease. TCRdb re-called the multiplex PCR reads with MiXCR, one entry per CDR3 protein. The sample has hundreds of thousands of distinct CDR3 sequences, 15% to 20% seen once. In addition, the sample was reused for a study of T cells in Graves' hyperthyroidism and ophthalmopathy.

The material was peripheral blood mononuclear cells (PBMCs), obtained at new diagnosis, from a patient treated with antithyroid drugs. Receptor source: a woman aged 40-65 years with Graves disease. Each CDR3 is given with its conserved first and last residue. A D gene is named only where the DNA matches it firmly. Clone size is stated in some rows and not others, as once, few, many or a class when expanded.

>TRBJ2-5|TRBV12-3/TRBV12-4|many|TRBD1
TGTGCCAGCAGCTCAACAGGGGCGGAGACCCAGTACTTC
CASSSTGAETQYF
>TRBJ2-1|TRBV5-1|once|TRBD2
TGCGCCAGCAGCAAGGGGACTAGCCCGCCCTACAATGAGCAGTTCTTC
CASSKGTSPPYNEQFF
>TRBJ2-2|TRBV3-1|-|-
TGTGCCAGCAGCCCAATACCCGGGTACGTGAACACCGGGGAGCTGTTTTTT
CASSPIPGYVNTGELFF
>TRBJ1-1|TRBV6-1|many|-
TGTGCCAGCAGTGAAGTAAGACTTATAGCTTTCTTT
CASSEVRLIAFF
>TRBJ2-7|TRBV28|many|TRBD1
TGTGCCATCACCCGGGACAGTAACTACGAGCAGTACTTC
CAITRDSNYEQYF
>TRBJ1-4|TRBV7-2|many|TRBD1
TGTGCCAGCAGCTCGCAGGGGGCGCAGGAAAAACTGTTTTTT
CASSSQGAQEKLFF
>TRBJ2-5|TRBV2|many|-
TGTGCCAGCAGGGCAGAAGGAGAGACCCAGTACTTC
CASRAEGETQYF
>TRBJ1-6|TRBV7-2|few|-
TGTGCCAGCAGCTTAGACGTCCCTGGGTCCCTCCACTTT
CASSLDVPGSLHF
>TRBJ1-2|TRBV18|few|TRBD1
TGTGCCAGCTCACCCGCAGGGGGGCATGGCCACACCTTC
CASSPAGGHGHTF
>TRBJ2-3|TRBV5-5|many|-
TGTGCCAGCAGCGTCATCCCCTACAGCTCTAGCACAGATACGCAGTATTTT
CASSVIPYSSSTDTQYF
>TRBJ1-5|TRBV3-1|many|-
TGTGCCAGCAGCCCTAGGTTGGGGAATCAGCCCCAGCATTTT
CASSPRLGNQPQHF
>TRBJ2-5|TRBV10-1|few|-
TGCGCCAGCAGTGAGGGCGGGATTGCGGAGACCCAGTACTTC
CASSEGGIAETQYF
>TRBJ1-4|TRBV15|-|-
TGTGCCACCAGCAGAGGAGTGCAGGATAATGAAAAACTGTTTTTT
CATSRGVQDNEKLFF